The 26 T cell receptor beta chains below come from one sample, sequenced in a study of blood T cell repertoires in COVID-19. Generated by immunoSEQ multiplex PCR, the TCRdb table keeps only in-frame clones and is missing some. The table lists 95,000 to 150,000 clones, roughly 70% of them singletons. The source material was peripheral blood. The source is a human donor with acute or convalescent COVID-19. The donor label of this sample is uncertain.

This clone has a handful of counts. The V call is TRBV25-1, the J call TRBJ2-4; the D gene is possibly TRBD1 (6 bases). V was pared by 8 bases and J by 0 bases, with 8 bases between. CDR1 is MGHDK and CDR2 is SYGVNS in the germline V gene. The CDR3 is made up of 13 amino acids. CDR3 bases: TGTGCCAGCGCAGGGGCAGCCAAAAACATTCAGTACTTC. Translation: CASAGAAKNIQYF.

The CDR3, as DNA: TGTGCCATCTTCAGTTCCTATAATTCACCCCTCCACTTT. Translating gives CAIFSSYNSPLHF. The genes are TRBV2 and TRBJ1-6, with D unresolved. Germline V CDR1 and CDR2: SNHLY, FYNNEI. Between the trimmed V and J ends, which lost 10 bases and 1 base, there was a span of 8 bases. The CDR3 totals 13 residues.

The V gene is TRBV7-3, the J gene TRBJ1-1, with D possibly being TRBD1 (5 bases). The CDR3 is 13 residues long. Per the germline V gene, CDR1 is SGHTA and CDR2 is FQGTGA. Trimming took 3 bases from V and 5 from J, leaving 10 bases between them. In DNA, the CDR3 is TGTGCCAGCAGCTTCACAAGGGGAACTGAAGCTTTCTTT. It specifies CASSFTRGTEAFF. Together with reference TRBV7-3 and TRBJ1-1, the CDR3 gives the full variable domain: GAGVSQTPSNKVTEKGKYVELRCDPISGHTALYWYRQSLGQGPEFLIYFQGTGAADDSGLPNDRFFAVRPEGSVSTLKIQRTERGDSAVYLCASSFTRGTEAFFGQGTRLTVV.

The chain carries TRBV7-2 and TRBJ1-3, with 11 bases fitting TRBD1. Per germline, CDR1 SGHTA and CDR2 FQGNSA. The CDR3 covers 16 residues. Losses at the gene ends were 3 bases for V and 2 bases for J; bases not matched to a gene: 3. The CDR3 loop reads CASSFGQGATGNTIYF. The CDR3 coding sequence is TGTGCCAGCAGCTTCGGACAGGGGGCGACTGGAAACACCATATATTTT.

The J gene is TRBJ2-1, the V gene TRBV9; tentatively, D is TRBD2 (5 bases). CDR1 SGDLS and CDR2 YYNGEE come from the germline V gene. Trimming left V 4 bases short and J 3 bases short, with 17 bases between. The CDR3 runs to 16 residues. This CDR3 reads CASSPIGGTSYNEQFF. The DNA of the CDR3 is TGTGCCAGCAGCCCGATAGGAGGAACTAGCTACAATGAGCAGTTCTTC.

The chain carries TRBV27 and TRBJ1-2, with 10 bases fitting TRBD1. CDR3 size: 14 residues. V lost 4 bases, J lost 6 bases, and 5 bases stayed unmatched. CDR1 is MNHEY and CDR2 is SMNVEV in the germline V gene (reference sequence). The DNA of the CDR3 is TGTGCCAGCAGTTCAAGGACAGGGGGAGATGGCTACACCTTC. This sequence encodes CASSSRTGGDGYTF.

The chain carries TRBV5-1 and TRBJ2-5; the match to TRBD1 covers 10 bases. The J segment lost 0 bases and the V segment lost 3 bases, leaving 5 bases of the junction unmatched. CDR1 and CDR2 (germline): SGHRS, YFSETQ. This CDR3 spans 16 amino acids. CDR3 DNA sequence: TGCGCCAGCAGCTCCCGGACAGGGGGATACCAAGAGACCCAGTACTTC. This translates into CASSSRTGGYQETQYF. The whole variable domain, remainder taken from reference TRBV5-1 and TRBJ2-5, is KAGVTQTPRYLIKTRGQQVTLSCSPISGHRSVSWYQQTPGQGLQFLFEYFSETQRNKGNFPGRFSGRQFSNSRSEMNVSTLELGDSALYLCASSSRTGGYQETQYFGPGTRLLVL.

In this sample, this clone turned up once. This chain links TRBV6-5 with TRBJ1-3; 7 nucleotides agree with TRBD1. This CDR3 has 14 residues. V shed 6 bases and J 9 bases; nucleotides not matched to a gene: 11. CDR1 MNHEY and CDR2 SVGAGI come from the germline V gene. As DNA, the CDR3 is TGTGCCAGCAGCGAGGGACAGCCACCCAGCACCATATATTTT. Translation gives CASSEGQPPSTIYF.

With respect to this clone: The junction and the germline gene differ at one end; a read error may be behind it. The gene calls are TRBV2 and TRBJ1-6; TRBD1 is a possible D gene (5 bases). CDR1 is SNHLY, CDR2 FYNNEI, per germline. CDR3 length equals 13 residues. The CDR3 spells CASSRQYKSPLHF. The DNA of the CDR3 is TGTGCCAGCAGTCGACAGTATAAGTCACCCCTCCACTTT.

This chain connects TRBV18 to TRBJ2-3, with 11 nucleotides matching TRBD2. The CDR3 contains 15 residues. Germline CDR1 KGHSH, CDR2 LQKENI. The V segment lost 6 bases and the J segment 4 bases; nucleotides outside the gene matches: 6. CDR3 sequence: CASSELAGVADTQYF. The CDR3 DNA is TGTGCCAGCTCTGAACTAGCGGGGGTTGCAGATACGCAGTATTTT.

The gene calls are TRBV5-1 and TRBJ2-1; 10 bases line up with TRBD1. The junction had 9 bases not matched to a gene; V was cut back by 0 bases and J by 3 bases. There are 18 residues in the CDR3. CDR1 SGHRS and CDR2 YFSETQ come from the germline V gene. The CDR3 DNA is TGCGCCAGCAGCTTGGTAACCGGGACAGGGGATGACTACAATGAGCAGTTCTTC. Translation: CASSLVTGTGDDYNEQFF.

The rearrangement links TRBV18 to TRBJ2-3; D is perhaps TRBD1 (6 bases). CDR1 and CDR2 from the germline V gene are KGHSH and LQKENI. V gave up 6 bases and J gave up 3 bases, with 13 bases separating them. The CDR3 contains 14 residues. This CDR3 reads CASSGAGFTDTQYF. CDR3 DNA sequence: TGTGCCAGCTCGGGGGCAGGGTTTACAGATACGCAGTATTTT.

The V gene is TRBV27, the J gene TRBJ1-2; no clear D. This CDR3 is 14 amino acids long. The V end was cut by 2 bases, the J end by 4 bases, with 11 bases between. CDR1 and CDR2 from the germline V gene are MNHEY and SMNVEV (reference sequence). CDR3 in amino acids: CASSLNLEGYGYTF. The CDR3 DNA reads as TGTGCCAGCAGTTTAAACTTAGAGGGCTATGGCTACACCTTC.

The chain joins TRBV30 to TRBJ1-5, with 7 bases lining up with TRBD1. Germline CDR1 is GTSNPN and CDR2 is SVGIG (reference sequence). Germline trimming cut 2 bases from V and 4 bases from J; bases unmatched to any gene: 5. The CDR3 length is 14 residues. The CDR3: CAWSRDSNNQPQHF. As DNA, the CDR3 is TGTGCCTGGAGTCGGGACAGCAATAATCAGCCCCAGCATTTT.

The gene calls are TRBV28 and TRBJ2-7; TRBD1 aligns across 9 bases. V lost 5 bases, J lost 4 bases, and 12 bases stayed unmatched. Germline CDR1 reads MDHEN; CDR2 reads SYDVKM. The CDR3 runs to 16 residues. The CDR3, as DNA: TGTGCCAGCAGTCACCACTTCTCGGACAGGGGATACGAGCAGTACGTC. It encodes CASSHHFSDRGYEQYV.

The rearrangement links TRBV12-5 to TRBJ1-6; D ambiguous. Germline V gene data show CDR1 as LGHNT and CDR2 as FRNRAP. Trimming removed 3 bases from V and 9 bases from J, with 9 bases in between. The CDR3 contains 13 residues. The CDR3 nucleotides are TGTGCTAGTGGTTTATCGGCGGGTTCACCCCTCCACTTT. This translates into CASGLSAGSPLHF.

This clone is medium-sized by share. J is TRBJ2-3 and V is TRBV9, with 9 bases identical to TRBD2. The CDR3 runs 18 residues. J gave up 3 bases and V 0 bases, and 11 bases lay outside the gene matches. CDR1 and CDR2 from the germline V gene are SGDLS and YYNGEE. The DNA of the CDR3 is TGTGCCAGCAGCGTAGCTACTTCGAGCGGGGGGCCGACAGATACGCAGTATTTT. Translating it yields CASSVATSSGGPTDTQYF. Supplemented by reference TRBV9 and TRBJ2-3, the full variable domain reads DSGVTQTPKHLITATGQRVTLRCSPRSGDLSVYWYQQSLDQGLQFLIQYYNGEERAKGNILERFSAQQFPDLHSELNLSSLELGDSALYFCASSVATSSGGPTDTQYFGPGTRLTVL.

This clone was recorded once. The chain couples TRBV4-1 to TRBJ2-5; the match to TRBD2 covers 10 bases. Trimming cost V 0 bases and J 2 bases; bases outside gene matches: 6. Looked up from germline, CDR1 is MGHRA and CDR2 is YSYEKL. The CDR3 has 17 residues. CDR3 loop: CASSQDIQRGGQETQYF. CDR3 nucleotides: TGCGCCAGCAGCCAAGATATACAGCGGGGGGGTCAAGAGACCCAGTACTTC.

The rearrangement links TRBV13 to TRBJ2-7, with unresolved D. V gave up 0 bases and J gave up 2 bases, with 5 bases separating them. Per germline, CDR1 PRHDT and CDR2 FYEKMQ (reference sequence). The CDR3 is made up of 13 amino acids. The CDR3 region is CASSLGTAYEQYF. The CDR3 DNA sequence: TGTGCCAGCAGCTTAGGTACAGCCTACGAGCAGTACTTC.

V and J are TRBV24-1 and TRBJ2-1, with 12 bases lining up with TRBD2. V trimming: 1 base; J trimming: 4 bases; junction bases outside the gene matches: 1. The CDR3 is 16 residues long. Germline-derived CDR1 and CDR2 are KGHDR and SFDVKD. The CDR3 spells CATSDFGTSGYNEQFF. In DNA form, the CDR3 reads TGTGCCACCAGTGATTTTGGGACTAGCGGGTACAATGAGCAGTTCTTC.

V gene TRBV30 combines with J gene TRBJ2-7, with TRBD1 matching over 8 bases. Germline V gene data show CDR1 as GTSNPN and CDR2 as SVGIG (reference sequence). V lost 0 bases, J lost 7 bases, and 5 bases stayed unmatched. The CDR3 covers 13 residues. In DNA form, the CDR3 reads TGTGCCTGGAGTGTCGCAGGGGGCGGTGAGCAGTACGTC. This gives the protein CAWSVAGGGEQYV.

The chain couples TRBV9 to TRBJ2-1; TRBD2 matches 8 bases. Germline V lookup: CDR1 SGDLS, CDR2 YYNGEE. Trimming took 3 bases from V and 2 from J; bases not matched to a gene: 4. CDR3 size: 15 residues. CDR3 loop: CASSASGGAYNEQFF. The CDR3 DNA follows: TGTGCCAGCAGCGCCAGCGGGGGAGCCTACAATGAGCAGTTCTTC.

This sequence joins TRBV28 and TRBJ1-2; TRBD1 agrees at 7 bases. The germline V gene has CDR1 MDHEN and CDR2 SYDVKM. J was trimmed by 7 bases and V by 4 bases; bases with no gene match: 6. The CDR3 sequence is 13 residues long. The DNA for the CDR3 is TGTGCCAGCAGTTACAGGGGCGTAGGTGGCTACACCTTC. Its protein product is CASSYRGVGGYTF.

The V gene is TRBV7-8, the J gene TRBJ2-7, with TRBD2 identical over 9 bases. The CDR3 has 16 residues. V was clipped by 1 base and J by 3 bases; unmatched bases: 7. Germline V gene lookup returns CDR1 SGHVS and CDR2 FQNEAQ. CDR3 bases: TGTGCCAGCAGCTTAGGAAGTAGCGGGGGTAACTACGAGCAGTACGTC. Protein: CASSLGSSGGNYEQYV.

This clone was counted a single time. The chain links TRBV10-3 to TRBJ2-7, with TRBD1 matching over 7 bases. This CDR3 contains 13 residues. With 9 bases clipped from V and 2 bases from J, the junction kept 7 bases outside the gene matches. Looked up from germline, CDR1 is ENHRY and CDR2 is SYGVKD. CDR3 sequence (DNA): TGTGCCATTCCTGGGGACAGAGCCTACGAGCAGTACGTC. Protein product: CAIPGDRAYEQYV.

CDR3 sequence (DNA): TGTGCCAGCAGTGGCCAACAAGGACTAGCACACAATGAGCAGTTCTTC. It is translated as CASSGQQGLAHNEQFF. The gene calls are TRBV6-1 and TRBJ2-1; 8 bases agree with TRBD2. With V trimmed by 4 bases and J by 5 bases, 10 bases remained unmatched. Germline V CDR1 and CDR2: MNHNS, SASEGT. The CDR3 is 16 amino acids.